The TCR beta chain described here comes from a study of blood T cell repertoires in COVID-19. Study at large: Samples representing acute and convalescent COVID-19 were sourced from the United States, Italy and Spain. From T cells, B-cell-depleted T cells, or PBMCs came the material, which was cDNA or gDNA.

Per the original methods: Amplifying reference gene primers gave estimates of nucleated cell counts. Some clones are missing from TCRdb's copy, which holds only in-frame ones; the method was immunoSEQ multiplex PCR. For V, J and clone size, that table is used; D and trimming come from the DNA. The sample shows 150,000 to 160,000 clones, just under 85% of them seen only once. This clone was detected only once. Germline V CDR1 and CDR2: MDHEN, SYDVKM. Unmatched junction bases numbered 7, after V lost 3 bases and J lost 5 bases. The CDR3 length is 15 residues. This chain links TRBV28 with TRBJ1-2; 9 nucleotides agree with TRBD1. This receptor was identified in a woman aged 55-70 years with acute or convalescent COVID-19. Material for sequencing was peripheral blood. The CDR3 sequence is CASSLPLGTGYGYTF. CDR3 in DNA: TGTGCCAGCAGTTTGCCCCTCGGGACAGGGTATGGCTACACCTTC.